This T cell receptor beta chain was captured in a study of blood T cell repertoires in COVID-19. About the research overall: There were acute and convalescent COVID-19 samples, and they came from the United States, Italy and Spain. T cells, B-cell-depleted T cells, or PBMCs provided the cDNA or gDNA that served as material.

This CDR3 is built from 16 residues. The germline CDR1 and CDR2 sequences are SEHNR and FQNEAQ (reference sequence). Trimming stripped 5 bases from V and 2 bases from J, with 19 bases between. Generated by immunoSEQ multiplex PCR, the TCRdb table keeps only in-frame clones and is missing some. The sample gives 75,000 to 80,000 clones, 88% of which show up once; 45% is in the top ten. The specimen sequenced was peripheral blood. This chain joins TRBV7-9 and TRBJ2-7; a weak D match, TRBD1 (6 bases). The source is a human donor in a cohort sampled during active COVID-19. The CDR3 loop is CASSPKFRQVAYEQYF. Written as DNA, the CDR3 is TGTGCCAGCAGCCCCAAGTTTAGACAGGTTGCCTACGAGCAGTACTTC.